A single sample is the source of the 7 T cell receptor beta chains below, sequenced in a study of blood T cell repertoires in COVID-19. TCRdb's copy holds only in-frame clones and misses some; the assay was immunoSEQ multiplex PCR. The sample holds over 150,000 clones; around 85% are singletons and the top ten take 0.6% to 0.65%. The sequenced material came from peripheral blood. These receptors originate from a man in his 60s with COVID-19, enrolled during active disease.

The V call is TRBV7-2, the J call TRBJ1-2; 8 bases agree with TRBD1. Germline loops: CDR1 SGHTA, CDR2 FQGNSA. The CDR3 loop spans 13 amino acids. Trimming removed 5 bases from V and 7 bases from J; junction bases left unmatched: 6. CDR3 protein: CASSRQGASGYTF. The CDR3, as DNA: TGTGCCAGCAGCAGGCAGGGGGCCAGTGGCTACACCTTC.

The CDR3 nucleotides read TGTGCCAGCACCCCGAGTGGTGGGAGCACTGAAGCTTTCTTT. As protein: CASTPSGGSTEAFF. The chain uses TRBV9 and TRBJ1-1; D is ambiguous. Trimming stripped 6 bases from V and 4 bases from J, with 16 bases between. In germline, CDR1 is SGDLS, CDR2 YYNGEE. This CDR3 has 14 residues.

The CDR3 coding sequence is TGTGCCAGCAGTTACTCCGGGGGGCAAGCCAAAAACATTCAGTACTTC. Its protein is CASSYSGGQAKNIQYF. The rearrangement links TRBV6-5 to TRBJ2-4; D is possibly TRBD2 (7 bases). CDR1 and CDR2 from the germline V gene are MNHEY and SVGAGI. The CDR3 length is 16 residues. Trimming took 0 bases from V and 0 from J, leaving 9 bases between them.

The gene calls are TRBV20-1 and TRBJ1-2, with 7 bases identical to TRBD1. The germline V gene encodes CDR1 DFQATT and CDR2 SNEGSKA (reference sequence). The CDR3 is 12 amino acids. V shed 3 bases and J 8 bases; nucleotides not matched to a gene: 6. CDR3 coding DNA: TGCAGTGCTAGTGCAGGGGGATTCGGCTACACCTTC. Translated, it gives CSASAGGFGYTF.

The V and J genes are TRBV4-2 and TRBJ1-2, with 7 bases that match TRBD1. Germline values: CDR1 LGHNA, CDR2 YNFKEQ. The length of the CDR3 is 18 residues. Losses at the gene ends were 3 bases for V and 1 base for J; bases not matched to a gene: 14. CDR3: CASSQILSSGQSNYGYTF. CDR3 in DNA: TGTGCCAGCAGCCAGATCCTATCCTCGGGACAGAGTAACTATGGCTACACCTTC.

The chain employs TRBV4-3 and TRBJ2-3; 8 nucleotides match TRBD2. The CDR3 sequence is 14 residues long. Per germline, CDR1 LGHNA and CDR2 YSLEER. The junction had 2 bases not matched to a gene; V was cut back by 1 base and J by 5 bases. CDR3 residues: CASSQASGGDTQYF. The CDR3 bases are TGCGCCAGCAGCCAAGCAAGCGGGGGAGATACGCAGTATTTT.

This chain connects TRBV14 to TRBJ1-3; no firm D call. Between the trimmed V and J ends, which lost 0 bases and 4 bases, there was a span of 16 bases. Germline-derived CDR1 and CDR2 are SGHDN and FVKESK. The CDR3 is 17 amino acids. CDR3 residues: CASSQDLGSIAGNTIYF. The CDR3 nucleotides are TGTGCCAGCAGCCAAGATTTAGGGAGCATTGCGGGAAACACCATATATTTT.